The 8 T cell receptor beta chains presented below share a single source sample, sequenced in a study of T cells in Graves' hyperthyroidism and ophthalmopathy. RNA transcripts gave rise to amplified TCR beta CDR3 regions. Using the HTBI primer set, a first-round RT-PCR was run on the TCR CDR3. TCRdb redid the calling of the multiplex PCR reads with MiXCR, one entry per CDR3 protein. The sample includes 500,000 to 750,000 distinct CDR3 sequences, 14% of them seen just once. Sequenced input: blood. These receptors all stem from a woman younger than 30 with Graves' ophthalmopathy.

This clonotype was observed many times. The V and J genes are TRBV24-1 and TRBJ1-2; no reliable D call. CDR3 length: 14 amino acids. V shed 1 base and J shed 0 bases, with 5 bases lying between them. Germline CDR1 reads KGHDR; CDR2 reads SFDVKD. In DNA, the CDR3 is TGTGCCACCAGTGATTTCTCCGCTAACTATGGCTACACCTTC. Amino acids: CATSDFSANYGYTF.

This chain uses TRBV19 with TRBJ2-7, with 11 bases identical to TRBD2. This CDR3 region has 14 residues. The ends lost 6 bases at V and 5 bases at J; junction bases unmatched: 6. CDR1 is LNHDA, CDR2 SQIVND, per germline (reference sequence). For the CDR3, the DNA is TGTGCCAGTAGCGAACTAGCGGGAGTGGACGAGCAGTACTTC. Translation gives CASSELAGVDEQYF.

This clonotype occurred many times. This chain links TRBV7-6 with TRBJ1-5; 8 bases line up with TRBD1. V shed 4 bases and J 5 bases; nucleotides not matched to a gene: 4. Germline V gene lookup returns CDR1 SGHVS and CDR2 FNYEAQ. The CDR3 is made up of 14 amino acids. CDR3 protein: CASSSRQGYQPQHF. The CDR3 nucleotides are TGTGCCAGCAGCTCCCGACAGGGGTATCAGCCCCAGCATTTT.

Remarks on this clonotype: It may be a read error: a sequence one base away is much more abundant. The chain has TRBV28 and TRBJ2-7; 10 bases agree with TRBD2. CDR3 size: 16 residues. Germline V gene sequence: CDR1 MDHEN, CDR2 SYDVKM. CDR3 in DNA: TGCGCCAGCAGCCAAGAAGGAGTAGCGGGAGGAGACGAGCAGTACTTC. It is translated as CASSQEGVAGGDEQYF.

The table lists this clonotype with many counts. V gene TRBV3-1 combines with J gene TRBJ1-1; TRBD1 might be the D (5 bases). This CDR3 contains 14 residues. Germline assignment: CDR1 LGHDT and CDR2 YNNKEL (reference sequence). V lost 4 bases and J lost 3, with 12 bases in between. The CDR3 loop is CASSPETAHTEAFF. In DNA form, the CDR3 reads TGTGCCAGCAGCCCAGAGACAGCCCACACTGAAGCTTTCTTT.

This clonotype has a count of ten or more. V and J are TRBV29-1 and TRBJ2-3; D not certain. The CDR3 loop spans 12 amino acids. The V end was cut by 4 bases, the J end by 5 bases, with 10 bases between. Per germline, CDR1 SQVTM and CDR2 ANQGSEA. The CDR3 DNA sequence: TGCAGCGTTGTTGGGTTTGGAGATACGCAGTATTTT. Its translation: CSVVGFGDTQYF.

This clonotype was seen ten or more times. The chain's CDR3 is CASGFPDTAHSGANVLTF. CDR3 DNA: TGTGCTAGTGGTTTCCCCGACACGGCCCACTCTGGGGCCAACGTCCTGACTTTC. The J gene is TRBJ2-6, the V gene TRBV12-5; no firm D call. V lost 3 bases, J lost 0 bases, and 15 bases lay in between. CDR1 is LGHNT and CDR2 is FRNRAP in the germline V gene. The CDR3 extends over 18 amino acids.

This clonotype was found many times. The rearrangement uses TRBV12-3 or TRBV12-4 and TRBJ2-5; 10 bases are shared with TRBD2. The CDR3 consists of 15 residues. With V trimmed by 6 bases and J by 3 bases, 7 bases remained unmatched. The CDR3 DNA sequence: TGTGCCAGCAGGCTGACTAGCGGGTTCGAAGAGACCCAGTACTTC. Protein product: CASRLTSGFEETQYF.